Described below is a single T cell receptor beta chain sequence and its context. Its specificity is unknown. The CDR3 spans 17 residues. Germline assignment: CDR1 WNHNN and CDR2 SYGVQD (reference sequence). V trimming: 2 bases; J trimming: 1 base; junction bases outside the gene matches: 10. The data originate from a study of CD8 T cells in ankylosing spondylitis. TCRdb recomputed calls from the 5' RACE reads with MiXCR, one row per CDR3 protein. This sample has 200,000 to 300,000 distinct CDR3 sequences, with about 11% found just once. Findings and caveats of the study: Disease-linked clones reportedly concentrated significantly in matched ankylosing spondylitis synovial fluid.

J is TRBJ1-1 and V is TRBV10-1; 7 positions agree with TRBD1. Sample: blood, either unsorted or a sorted T cell fraction (not recorded which). The source is a male donor with ankylosing spondylitis or in good health (not recorded which). The CDR3 DNA reads TGCGCCAGCAGTGAGGAGTCCTGGACAGGCACGAACACTGAAGCTTTCTTT. It is translated as CASSEESWTGTNTEAFF.